This TCR beta chain emerged from a study of immune evolution from preneoplasia to lung adenocarcinoma. Background on the study: HLA loss of heterozygosity: approximately 7.5% AIS, more than 14% MIA, about 32% ADC, none AAH. Overall study findings and caveats: Later-stage lesions seemingly showed higher T cell density and diversity than normal lung. Compared with EGFR-mutant or double wild-type lesions, KRAS-mutant nodules were more clonal. Top clone share appeared to fall from AAH through AIS, MIA, adenocarcinoma.

TCRdb keeps only in-frame clones here, not all; method: immunoSEQ multiplex PCR. The sample includes tens of thousands of clones, 75% of them seen just once. A few counts support this clone. The antigen is unknown. The V segment lost 5 bases and the J segment 10 bases; nucleotides outside the gene matches: 10. Germline V gene lookup returns CDR1 MNHEY and CDR2 SVGAGI. This CDR3 contains 14 residues. J is TRBJ2-1 and V is TRBV6-5; TRBD2 matches at 8 bases. Sequenced: FFPE invasive lung adenocarcinoma tissue. The TCR originated in a person aged 55 to 70 with lung adenocarcinoma. The CDR3 is CASSPKAGVREQFF. The CDR3 DNA follows: TGTGCCAGCAGTCCCAAAGCGGGAGTCAGGGAGCAGTTCTTC.